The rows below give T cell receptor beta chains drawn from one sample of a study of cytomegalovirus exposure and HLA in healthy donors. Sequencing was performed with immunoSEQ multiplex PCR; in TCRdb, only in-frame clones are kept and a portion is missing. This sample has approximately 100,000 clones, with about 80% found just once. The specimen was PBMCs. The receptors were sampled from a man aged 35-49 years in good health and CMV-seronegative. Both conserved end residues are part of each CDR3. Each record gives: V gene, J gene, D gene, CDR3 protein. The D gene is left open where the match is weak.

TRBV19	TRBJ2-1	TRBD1	CASSNPGDRNEQFF
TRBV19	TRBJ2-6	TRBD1	CASRGTGAGANVLTF
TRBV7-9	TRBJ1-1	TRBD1	CASRWDRGRSEAFF
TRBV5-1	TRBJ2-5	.	CASSSAQGIVETQYF
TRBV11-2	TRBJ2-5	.	CASSSTGRQETQYF
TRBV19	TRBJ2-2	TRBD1	CASSKRQGAAGELFF
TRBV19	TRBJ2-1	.	CASSMHQTNNEQFF
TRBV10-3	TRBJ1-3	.	CAITGQSGNTIYF
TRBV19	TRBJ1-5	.	CASSIQLNQPQHF
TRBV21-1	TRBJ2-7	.	CASTLRGLATYEQYF
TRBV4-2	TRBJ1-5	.	CASSQEDRHYQPQHF
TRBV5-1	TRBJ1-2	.	CASSFLTANYGYTF
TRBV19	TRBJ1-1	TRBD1	CASSIARQGPMNTEAFF
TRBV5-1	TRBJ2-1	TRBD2	CASSPDSGGAYNEQFF
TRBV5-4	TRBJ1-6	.	CASSLGTSLYNSPLHF
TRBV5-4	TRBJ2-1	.	CASSLASLDNEQFF
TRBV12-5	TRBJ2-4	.	CASGLEKDSLAKNIQYF
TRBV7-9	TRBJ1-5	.	CASTNRTATDQPQHF
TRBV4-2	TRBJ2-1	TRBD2	CASSPSGARGANYNEQFF
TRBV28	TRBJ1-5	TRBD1	CASSSPEQGSQQPQHF
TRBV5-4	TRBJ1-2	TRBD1	CASSFPLGQGEGGYTF
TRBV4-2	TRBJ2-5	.	CASSQESSGKETQYF
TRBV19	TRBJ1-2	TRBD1	CASSPPGTGLHLRYGYTF
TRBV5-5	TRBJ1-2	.	CASSPGSSRYGYTF
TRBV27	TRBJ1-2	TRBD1	CASSLYAPDRVHYGYTF
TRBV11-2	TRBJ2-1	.	CASSPLGTQPYNEQFF
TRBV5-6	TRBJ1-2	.	CASSLSWGVPYYGYTF
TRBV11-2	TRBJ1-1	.	CRPPPGRTEAFF
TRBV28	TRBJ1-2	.	CASSLGLTAGYTF
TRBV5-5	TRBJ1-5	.	CASSLQTGGSNQPQHF
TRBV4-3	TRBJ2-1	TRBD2	CASSQVPTGGINEQFF
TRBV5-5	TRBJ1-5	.	CASSLQMEQPQHF
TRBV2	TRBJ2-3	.	CASRETTSGPDTQYF
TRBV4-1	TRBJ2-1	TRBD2	CASSQTSGGPSSYNEQFF
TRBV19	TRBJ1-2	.	CASSKTGYGYTF
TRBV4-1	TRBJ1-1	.	CASSRLRSNTEAFF
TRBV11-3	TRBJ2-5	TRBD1	CASSSGTAGETQYF
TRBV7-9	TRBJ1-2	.	CSSSLVSNYGYTF
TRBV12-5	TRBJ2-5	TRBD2	CASGGGGETQYF